Only one count was recorded for the clone carrying this T cell receptor (beta chain). What it binds is not known. This table comes from immunoSEQ multiplex PCR, and its TCRdb copy is limited to in-frame clones, with some not included. The table has roughly 120,000 clones, roughly 85% seen once. The data are from a study of T cell responses to AZD1222 COVID-19 vaccine. The wider study: Researchers grouped second doses given at about 4 or about 12 weeks into one pool.

Points from the study as a whole: Repertoires were collected only later (after the peak T cell response had occurred).

Sequenced material: peripheral blood, taken on day 0 of AZD1222 vaccination. The source is an adult in good health.

The DNA of the CDR3 is TGTGCCAGCAGCCAGGGACTAGCGGGAGGTGGTAATGAGCAGTTCTTC. It yields the protein CASSQGLAGGGNEQFF. The chain links TRBV11-2 to TRBJ2-1, with TRBD2 matching over 15 bases. The CDR3 consists of 16 residues. Looked up from germline, CDR1 is SGHAT and CDR2 is FQNNGV. Trimming cost V 5 bases and J 7 bases; bases outside gene matches: 6.